This TCR beta chain was recovered during a study of blood T cell repertoires in COVID-19. As for the study in general: T cells, B-cell-depleted T cells, or PBMCs supplied cDNA or gDNA.

This CDR3 contains 12 residues. Unmatched junction bases numbered 8, after V lost 8 bases and J lost 7 bases. CDR1 is ENHRY and CDR2 is SYGVKD in the germline V gene. This clone was seen a few times. Participants, about 18 to 90 years old, spanned around 25 US areas. Cohort placement rested on clinical history that participants reported themselves. Original analysis: Using reference gene primer amplification, nucleated cell counts were estimated. Profiled with immunoSEQ multiplex PCR; TCRdb holds only in-frame clones, not every one. That table is the source of V, J and clone size, and D and trimming were worked out from the DNA. There are about 280,000 clones in the sample; 75% to 90% occur only once, and roughly 2.5% lies in the top ten.

Material: PBMCs or T cells enriched from blood (not recorded which). V and J are TRBV10-3 and TRBJ2-7; 7 positions agree with TRBD2. The sequence was collected from a woman aged 45-60 years who had recovered from COVID-19. Here the CDR3 DNA reads TGTGCCATCGAGGGCCTCGGGGGGGAGCAGTACTTC. Its translation is CAIEGLGGEQYF.